Sequencing of this T cell receptor beta chain was carried out in a study of T cell responses to AZD1222 COVID-19 vaccine. Germline assignment: CDR1 SGHTA and CDR2 FQGNSA. The CDR3 runs 12 residues. Trimming stripped 4 bases from V and 3 bases from J, with 7 bases between. Method: immunoSEQ multiplex PCR; TCRdb's copy keeps in-frame clones and lacks some. Among tens of thousands of clones listed, roughly 90% were seen once. This TCR derives from an adult in good health. The chain uses TRBV7-2 and TRBJ2-7, with D unclear. The specimen was peripheral blood, collected on day 0 of AZD1222 vaccination. CDR3 residues: CASSWGLYEQYF. The CDR3 DNA follows: TGTGCCAGCAGCTGGGGTCTCTACGAGCAGTACTTC.